The T cell receptor beta chain described here comes from a study of monozygotic twins with inflammatory bowel disease. Whole-study results and caveats: Researchers were unable to tell different T cell subtypes apart. Compared with healthy twins, IBD patients shared fewer clonotypes with others, especially with disease activity.

CDR1 is SEHNR and CDR2 is FQNEAQ in the germline V gene (reference sequence). The CDR3 totals 14 residues. Generation of cDNA took place in eight separate reactions per sample. Two rounds of nested PCR, of 16 and 9 cycles, were run on TCRalpha and TCRbeta cDNA. TCRdb reprocessed the 5' RACE reads; each CDR3 protein has one entry and no DNA is given. Across a few hundred thousand distinct CDR3 sequences, the top ten clones capture 2% to 2.5% of the sample. Note on this clonotype: Its target is not known.

The sequenced material came from blood. This sequence originates from a human donor with ulcerative colitis or Crohn's disease, or a healthy co-twin of an affected twin (not recorded which). The chain is built from TRBV7-9 and TRBJ1-2. The chain's CDR3 is CASSRPGRADGYTF.